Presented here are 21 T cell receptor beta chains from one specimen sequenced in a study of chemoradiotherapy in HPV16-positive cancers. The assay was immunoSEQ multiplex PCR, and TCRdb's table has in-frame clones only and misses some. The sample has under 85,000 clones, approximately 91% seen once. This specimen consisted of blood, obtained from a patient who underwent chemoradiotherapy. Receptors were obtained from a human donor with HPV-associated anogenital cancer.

For the CDR3, the DNA is TGTGCCAGCTCACCACCGCATGGGACAGGGGGCAGGTACACTGAAGCTTTCTTT. Residues: CASSPPHGTGGRYTEAFF. This sequence joins TRBV18 and TRBJ1-1; 12 bases fit TRBD1. V lost 0 bases, J lost 3 bases, and 8 bases stayed unmatched. CDR1 is KGHSH and CDR2 is LQKENI in the germline V gene. There are 18 residues in the CDR3. The complete variable domain, with remaining parts taken from reference TRBV18 and TRBJ1-1, reads NAGVMQNPRHLVRRRGQEARLRCSPMKGHSHVYWYRQLPEEGLKFMVYLQKENIIDESGMPKERFSAEFPKEGPSILRIQQVVRGDSAAYFCASSPPHGTGGRYTEAFFGQGTRLTVV.

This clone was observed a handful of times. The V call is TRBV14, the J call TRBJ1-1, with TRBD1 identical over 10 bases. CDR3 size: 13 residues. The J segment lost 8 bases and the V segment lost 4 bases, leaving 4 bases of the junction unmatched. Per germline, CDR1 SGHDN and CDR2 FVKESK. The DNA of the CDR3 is TGTGCCAGCAGCCTCGACAGGGGGCAGGAAGCTTTCTTT. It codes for CASSLDRGQEAFF.

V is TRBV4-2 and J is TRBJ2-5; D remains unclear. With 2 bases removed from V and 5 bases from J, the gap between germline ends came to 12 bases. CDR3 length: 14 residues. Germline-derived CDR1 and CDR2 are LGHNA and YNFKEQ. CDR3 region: CASSQSMALETQYF. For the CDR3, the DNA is TGTGCCAGCAGCCAATCGATGGCGCTTGAGACCCAGTACTTC.

CDR3 loop: CASSRGAGDKNIQYF. CDR3 bases: TGTGCCAGCTCCCGCGGGGCAGGAGATAAAAACATTCAGTACTTC. The chain links TRBV6-1 to TRBJ2-4, with D possibly TRBD2 on 6 matching bases. The CDR3 sequence is 15 residues long. The germline V gene encodes CDR1 MNHNS and CDR2 SASEGT. Trimming took 8 bases from V and 4 from J, leaving 18 bases between them.

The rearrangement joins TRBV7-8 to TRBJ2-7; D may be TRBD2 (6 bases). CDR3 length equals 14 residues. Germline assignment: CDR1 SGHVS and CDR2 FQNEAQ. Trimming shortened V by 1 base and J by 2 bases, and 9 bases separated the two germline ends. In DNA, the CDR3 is TGTGCCAGCAGCTTAGGCGGAGGGGCCTACGAGCAGTACTTC. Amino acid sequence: CASSLGGGAYEQYF.

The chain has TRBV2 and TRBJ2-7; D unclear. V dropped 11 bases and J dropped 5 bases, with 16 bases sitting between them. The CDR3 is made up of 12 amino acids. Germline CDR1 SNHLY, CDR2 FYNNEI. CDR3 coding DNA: TGTGCCGGCCGGGTGCACCGCGACGAGCAGTACTTC. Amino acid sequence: CAGRVHRDEQYF.

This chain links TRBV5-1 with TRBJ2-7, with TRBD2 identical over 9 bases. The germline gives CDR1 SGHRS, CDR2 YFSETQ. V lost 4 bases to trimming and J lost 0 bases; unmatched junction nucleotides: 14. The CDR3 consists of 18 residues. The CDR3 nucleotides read TGCGCCAGCAGCCCGATGCCCCAGCGGGGGGCTAGCTCCTACGAGCAGTACTTC. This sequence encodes CASSPMPQRGASSYEQYF.

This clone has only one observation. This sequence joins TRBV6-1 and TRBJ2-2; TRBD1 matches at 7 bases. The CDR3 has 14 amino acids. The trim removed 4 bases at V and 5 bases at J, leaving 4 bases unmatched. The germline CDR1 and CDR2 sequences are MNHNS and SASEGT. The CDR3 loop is CASSGYRGTGELFF. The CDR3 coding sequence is TGTGCCAGCAGTGGATACAGGGGAACCGGGGAGCTGTTTTTT.

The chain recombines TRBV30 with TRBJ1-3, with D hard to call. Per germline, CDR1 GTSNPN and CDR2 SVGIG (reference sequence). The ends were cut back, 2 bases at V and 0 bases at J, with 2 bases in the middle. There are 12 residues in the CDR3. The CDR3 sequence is CAWSPSGNTIYF. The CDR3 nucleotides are TGTGCCTGGAGTCCCTCTGGAAACACCATATATTTT.

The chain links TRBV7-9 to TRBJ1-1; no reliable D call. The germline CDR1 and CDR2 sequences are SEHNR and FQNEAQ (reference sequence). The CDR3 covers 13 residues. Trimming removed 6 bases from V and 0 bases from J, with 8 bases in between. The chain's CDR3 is CASSLDMNTEAFF. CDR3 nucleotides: TGTGCCAGCAGTCTTGACATGAACACTGAAGCTTTCTTT.

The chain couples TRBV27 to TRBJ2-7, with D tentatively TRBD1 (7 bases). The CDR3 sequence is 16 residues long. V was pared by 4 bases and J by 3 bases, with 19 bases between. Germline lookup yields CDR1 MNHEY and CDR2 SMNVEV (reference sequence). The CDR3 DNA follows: TGTGCCAGCAGTTGGGGGATCAACAGGGGACTCTACGAGCAGTACTTC. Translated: CASSWGINRGLYEQYF.

The CDR3 loop reads CASRTPRGQPQHF. In DNA form, the CDR3 reads TGTGCCAGCAGGACACCCCGGGGTCAGCCCCAGCATTTT. The V gene is TRBV21-1, the J gene TRBJ1-5. TRBV21-1 is deemed a pseudogene. This CDR3 contains 13 residues.

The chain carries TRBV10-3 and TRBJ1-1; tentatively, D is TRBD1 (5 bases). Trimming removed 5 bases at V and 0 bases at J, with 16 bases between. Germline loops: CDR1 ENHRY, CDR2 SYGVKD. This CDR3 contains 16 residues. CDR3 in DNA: TGTGCCATCAGTAATTCTGACAGTCGGATGAACACTGAAGCTTTCTTT. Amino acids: CAISNSDSRMNTEAFF.

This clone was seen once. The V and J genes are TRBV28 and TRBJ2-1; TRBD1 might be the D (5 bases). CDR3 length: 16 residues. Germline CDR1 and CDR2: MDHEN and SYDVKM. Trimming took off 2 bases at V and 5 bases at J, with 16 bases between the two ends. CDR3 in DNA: TGTGCCAGCAGTTTACGTCTAGGGGCCACTAACAATGAGCAGTTCTTC. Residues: CASSLRLGATNNEQFF.

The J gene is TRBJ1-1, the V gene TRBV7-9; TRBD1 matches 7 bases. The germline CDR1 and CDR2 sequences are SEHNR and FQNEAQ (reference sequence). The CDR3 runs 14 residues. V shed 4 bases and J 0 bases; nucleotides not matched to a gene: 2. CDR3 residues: CASSSTGLNTEAFF. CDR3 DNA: TGTGCCAGCAGCTCGACAGGGTTGAACACTGAAGCTTTCTTT.

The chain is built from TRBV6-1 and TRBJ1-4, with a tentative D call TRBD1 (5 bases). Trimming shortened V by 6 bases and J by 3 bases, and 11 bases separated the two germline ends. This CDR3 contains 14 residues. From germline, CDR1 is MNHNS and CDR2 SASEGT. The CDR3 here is CASSLGGANEKLFF. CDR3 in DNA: TGTGCCAGCAGCCTCGGAGGGGCTAATGAAAAACTGTTTTTT.

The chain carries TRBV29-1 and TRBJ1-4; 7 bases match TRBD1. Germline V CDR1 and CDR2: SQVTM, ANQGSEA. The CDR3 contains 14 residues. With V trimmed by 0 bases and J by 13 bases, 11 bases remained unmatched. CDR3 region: CSVEDWDSGSGLFF. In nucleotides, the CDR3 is TGCAGCGTTGAAGATTGGGACAGTGGGTCCGGACTGTTTTTT.

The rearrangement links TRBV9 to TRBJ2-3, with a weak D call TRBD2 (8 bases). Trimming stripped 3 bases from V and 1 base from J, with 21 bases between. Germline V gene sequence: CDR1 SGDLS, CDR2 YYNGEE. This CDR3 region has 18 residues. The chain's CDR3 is CASSAREGASGRTDTQYF. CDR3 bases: TGTGCCAGCAGCGCGAGGGAGGGGGCTAGCGGGCGCACAGATACGCAGTATTTT.

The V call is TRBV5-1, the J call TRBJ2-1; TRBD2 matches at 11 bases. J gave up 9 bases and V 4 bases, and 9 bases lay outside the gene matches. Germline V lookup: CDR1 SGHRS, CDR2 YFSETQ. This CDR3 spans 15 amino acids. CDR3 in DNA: TGCGCCAGCAGCCCCGGGACTAGCGGCTTGAGTGAGCAGTTCTTC. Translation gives CASSPGTSGLSEQFF. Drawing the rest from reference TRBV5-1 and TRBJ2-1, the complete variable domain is KAGVTQTPRYLIKTRGQQVTLSCSPISGHRSVSWYQQTPGQGLQFLFEYFSETQRNKGNFPGRFSGRQFSNSRSEMNVSTLELGDSALYLCASSPGTSGLSEQFFGPGTRLTVL.

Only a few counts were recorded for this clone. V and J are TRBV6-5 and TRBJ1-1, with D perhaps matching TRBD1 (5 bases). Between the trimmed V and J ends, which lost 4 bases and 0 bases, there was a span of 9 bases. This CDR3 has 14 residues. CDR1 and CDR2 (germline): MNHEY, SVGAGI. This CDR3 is CASSWDLMNTEAFF. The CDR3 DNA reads TGTGCCAGCAGTTGGGACCTTATGAACACTGAAGCTTTCTTT.

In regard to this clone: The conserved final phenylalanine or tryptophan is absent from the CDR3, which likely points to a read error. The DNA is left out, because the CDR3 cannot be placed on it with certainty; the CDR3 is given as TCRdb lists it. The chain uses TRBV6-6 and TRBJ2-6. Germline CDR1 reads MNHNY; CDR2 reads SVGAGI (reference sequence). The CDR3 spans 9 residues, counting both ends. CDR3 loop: CASTKGGLQ.